Each of the 15 T cell receptor beta chains below was sequenced from the same sample in a study of cytomegalovirus exposure and HLA in healthy donors. The PCR employed 60 Vbeta primers together with 13 Jbeta primers. Assay used: immunoSEQ multiplex PCR; TCRdb lists only in-frame clones, some missing. This sample has about 190,000 clones, with 75% to 90% found just once. The sample consisted of PBMCs. Every receptor here comes from a boy under 10 years old in good health and CMV-seronegative.

The chain is built from TRBV6-4 and TRBJ1-2, with a possible D match to TRBD1 (5 bases). Between the trimmed V and J ends, which lost 11 bases and 4 bases, there was a span of 14 bases. From germline, CDR1 is MRHNA and CDR2 SNTAGT. CDR3 length: 12 residues. CDR3 amino acids: CAGTGEGYGYTF. In DNA form, the CDR3 reads TGTGCCGGAACGGGGGAGGGCTATGGCTACACCTTC.

This chain connects TRBV6-5 to TRBJ2-2, with D perhaps matching TRBD2 (5 bases). CDR1 MNHEY and CDR2 SVGAGI come from the germline V gene. The CDR3 contains 15 residues. V was shortened by 6 bases and J by 1 base, with 12 bases between the two germline ends. This chain's CDR3 is CASSLPGVNTGELFF. CDR3 DNA: TGTGCCAGCAGCCTCCCCGGGGTGAACACCGGGGAGCTGTTTTTT.

CDR3 DNA sequence: TGTGCCAGTAGTATAGGTTGGACTAGCACAGATACGCAGTATTTT. Its translation: CASSIGWTSTDTQYF. The chain couples TRBV19 to TRBJ2-3; possible D gene TRBD2, 5 bases. The CDR3 contains 15 residues. V lost 1 base and J lost 0, with 8 bases in between. Germline V gives CDR1 LNHDA, CDR2 SQIVND (reference sequence).

A single count supports this clone. This chain joins TRBV4-1 and TRBJ1-6; 12 nucleotides match TRBD1. CDR3 size: 16 residues. V lost 8 bases to trimming and J lost 10 bases; unmatched junction nucleotides: 12. The V gene's germline CDR1 is MGHRA and CDR2 YSYEKL. The CDR3 region has the DNA TGCGCCAGCTTAGCAGAGGGACAGGGGGCCCGATCACCCCTCCACTTT. Amino acids: CASLAEGQGARSPLHF.

This sequence joins TRBV23-1 and TRBJ1-1; 10 bases line up with TRBD1. TRBV23-1 is an ORF, with its function uncertain. The CDR3 covers 15 residues. V shed 2 bases, J shed 9 bases, and the junction held 9 bases outside the gene matches. The CDR3 DNA follows: TGCGCCAGCAGTCAAACCCGGACAGGGGGTAGCCAAGCTTTCTTT. Protein product: CASSQTRTGGSQAFF.

V gene TRBV27 combines with J gene TRBJ2-7, with D hard to call. The V gene lost 4 bases and the J gene lost 1 base, with 8 bases spanning the gap. The CDR3 is made up of 13 amino acids. Germline loops: CDR1 MNHEY, CDR2 SMNVEV (reference sequence). CDR3 region: CASSWQVSYEQYF. The CDR3 DNA sequence: TGTGCCAGCAGTTGGCAGGTATCCTACGAGCAGTACTTC.

This clone was seen only a few times. This chain connects TRBV5-1 to TRBJ2-2; TRBD1 is a possible D gene (6 bases). The CDR3 extends over 10 amino acids. In germline, CDR1 is SGHRS, CDR2 YFSETQ. V was cut by 6 bases and J by 11 bases, with 8 bases left in between. The CDR3 reads CASKDRELFF. CDR3 sequence (DNA): TGCGCCAGCAAGGACAGAGAGCTGTTTTTT.

The J gene is TRBJ2-1, the V gene TRBV9; 14 bases align to TRBD2. The J segment lost 6 bases and the V segment lost 0 bases, leaving 11 bases of the junction unmatched. CDR1 and CDR2 from the germline V gene are SGDLS and YYNGEE. There are 19 residues in the CDR3. CDR3 region: CASSVGLAGGPPGGNEQFF. CDR3 DNA sequence: TGTGCCAGCAGCGTAGGACTAGCGGGAGGGCCACCTGGGGGCAATGAGCAGTTCTTC.

This chain uses TRBV27 with TRBJ2-1, with TRBD1 as a possible D gene (6 bases). Germline V CDR1 and CDR2: MNHEY, SMNVEV (reference sequence). The CDR3 consists of 16 residues. Trimming removed 4 bases from V and 0 bases from J, with 13 bases in between. As DNA, the CDR3 is TGTGCCAGCAGTTGGCTACAGGGCAGCTCCTACAATGAGCAGTTCTTC. This encodes CASSWLQGSSYNEQFF.

The chain joins TRBV6-1 to TRBJ2-1, with a possible D match to TRBD2 (6 bases). The V gene lost 7 bases and the J gene lost 4 bases, with 14 bases spanning the gap. From germline, CDR1 is MNHNS and CDR2 SASEGT. The length of the CDR3 is 14 residues. Here the CDR3 reads CASMSTSSYNEQFF. The CDR3 DNA reads TGTGCCAGCATGAGTACTAGCAGTTACAATGAGCAGTTCTTC.

The chain links TRBV10-3 to TRBJ2-1; D may be TRBD1 (5 bases). The CDR3 covers 14 residues. V lost 6 bases and J 5 bases, leaving 14 bases between the germline ends. Germline lookup yields CDR1 ENHRY and CDR2 SYGVKD. The CDR3 DNA reads TGTGCCATCAGGACAGAGCTGCTCAACAATGAGCAGTTCTTC. Translation: CAIRTELLNNEQFF.

The chain recombines TRBV15 with TRBJ2-5; D not resolved. This CDR3 comprises 12 residues. The V gene lost 5 bases and the J gene lost 4 bases, with 8 bases spanning the gap. Germline loops: CDR1 LNHNV, CDR2 YYDKDF (reference sequence). In DNA form, the CDR3 reads TGTGCCACCAGCGAATGGCCAGAGACCCAGTACTTC. This gives the protein CATSEWPETQYF.

The chain links TRBV11-2 to TRBJ2-2, with 8 bases identical to TRBD1. V trimming: 8 bases; J trimming: 4 bases; junction bases outside the gene matches: 12. This CDR3 region has 16 residues. CDR1 is SGHAT, CDR2 FQNNGV, per germline. CDR3 amino acids: CASSARDRTGTGELFF. The DNA for the CDR3 is TGTGCCAGCTCCGCCCGGGACAGGACCGGCACCGGGGAGCTGTTTTTT.

The rearrangement joins TRBV25-1 to TRBJ1-1; D unresolved. CDR1 is MGHDK and CDR2 is SYGVNS in the germline V gene. Trimming stripped 3 bases from V and 10 bases from J, with 12 bases between. The CDR3 has 12 residues. The CDR3 sequence is CASSDWALGAFF. CDR3 nucleotide sequence: TGTGCCAGCAGTGATTGGGCCCTGGGAGCTTTCTTT.

The rearrangement links TRBV28 to TRBJ2-3, with D hard to call. Germline assignment: CDR1 MDHEN and CDR2 SYDVKM. Trimming took off 1 base at V and 3 bases at J, with 5 bases between the two ends. This CDR3 has 13 residues. The CDR3 DNA reads TGTGCCAGCAGTTTATTAATTACAGATACGCAGTATTTT. It translates to CASSLLITDTQYF.